The 14 T cell receptor beta chains in this list originate from one sample, sequenced in a study of cytomegalovirus exposure and HLA in healthy donors (TCRdb year 2017). Libraries were constructed by the immunoSEQ multiplex PCR assay. The table comes from immuneACCESS by way of TCRdb, which keeps in-frame sequences with V and J called. Part of the clones is missing from these tables; in studies checked, under half for an unresolved V gene and the rest for unknown reasons. The sample data list over 60,000 clones, and 85% to 95% of these were observed just once. The top ten constitute roughly 4.4% of the sample. Sequenced: PBMCs. The receptors were gathered from a man between 18 and 29 years old in good health and CMV-seropositive.

This chain connects TRBV28 to TRBJ2-7, with 8 bases aligning to TRBD2. The germline V gene has CDR1 MDHEN and CDR2 SYDVKM. The CDR3 length is 13 residues. V lost 3 bases to trimming and J lost 2 bases; unmatched junction nucleotides: 0. The CDR3 sequence: CASSLGLAYEQYF. The CDR3 DNA follows: TGTGCCAGCAGTTTGGGACTAGCCTACGAGCAGTACTTC.

This clone was counted once. The genes are TRBV10-3 and TRBJ2-2, with 8 bases lining up with TRBD2. Germline V gives CDR1 ENHRY, CDR2 SYGVKD. Germline trimming cut 0 bases from V and 1 base from J; bases unmatched to any gene: 1. This CDR3 has 16 residues. The CDR3 loop reads CAISESSGRNTGELFF. The CDR3 DNA is TGTGCCATCAGTGAGTCCAGCGGGAGGAACACCGGGGAGCTGTTTTTT.

V is TRBV4-1 and J is TRBJ1-2; the D gene is possibly TRBD1 (5 bases). The CDR3 sequence is 19 residues long. Trimming pared 0 bases from V and 7 bases from J, leaving 27 bases between. The V gene's germline CDR1 is MGHRA and CDR2 YSYEKL. The CDR3 region has the DNA TGCGCCAGCAGCCAAGAGGTGATCTTCTTGGGACTGGGGCGGCGTGGCTACACCTTC. It yields the protein CASSQEVIFLGLGRRGYTF.

This clone was detected a few times. The chain recombines TRBV6-4 with TRBJ2-3, with 11 bases lining up with TRBD2. In germline, CDR1 is MRHNA, CDR2 SNTAGT. V trimming: 0 bases; J trimming: 4 bases; junction bases outside the gene matches: 0. CDR3 size: 15 residues. The CDR3 sequence is CASSDSSGGADTQYF. The CDR3 DNA is TGTGCCAGCAGTGACTCTAGCGGGGGGGCAGATACGCAGTATTTT.

The genes are TRBV29-1 and TRBJ1-2; D remains unclear. Germline assignment: CDR1 SQVTM and CDR2 ANQGSEA. The CDR3 length is 13 residues. Trimming stripped 8 bases from V and 3 bases from J, with 16 bases between. CDR3 amino acids: CSSSLVADYGYTF. The CDR3 coding sequence is TGCAGCTCATCCTTGGTAGCAGACTATGGCTACACCTTC.

J is TRBJ1-6 and V is TRBV5-1; D ambiguous. The germline V gene has CDR1 SGHRS and CDR2 YFSETQ. V was pared by 2 bases and J by 0 bases, with 6 bases between. CDR3 size: 15 residues. The CDR3 sequence is CASSLVSSYNSPLHF. The CDR3 DNA reads as TGCGCCAGCAGCTTAGTGAGCTCCTATAATTCACCCCTCCACTTT.

This clone was observed a single time. The chain has TRBV11-2 and TRBJ1-6; D ambiguous. Germline-derived CDR1 and CDR2 are SGHAT and FQNNGV. Trimming cost V 3 bases and J 3 bases, with 12 bases left between them. The CDR3 consists of 16 residues. CDR3: CASSFTPYLYNSPLHF. In nucleotides, the CDR3 is TGTGCCAGCAGCTTCACTCCCTACCTCTATAATTCACCCCTCCACTTT.

The chain links TRBV9 to TRBJ2-7; 8 nucleotides line up with TRBD1. Germline V gene lookup returns CDR1 SGDLS and CDR2 YYNGEE. Trimming removed 0 bases from V and 2 bases from J; junction bases left unmatched: 7. There are 16 residues in the CDR3. CDR3 loop: CASSVDSGQGPYEQYF. The CDR3 region has the DNA TGTGCCAGCAGCGTAGACTCCGGACAGGGACCCTACGAGCAGTACTTC.

The V and J genes are TRBV11-2 and TRBJ2-7; D possibly corresponds to TRBD1 (6 bases). The CDR3 has 14 residues. CDR1 is SGHAT, CDR2 FQNNGV, per germline. Trimming took off 1 base at V and 4 bases at J, with 11 bases between the two ends. The CDR3 is CASSLGGRGYEQYF. In DNA, the CDR3 is TGTGCCAGCAGCTTAGGAGGCAGGGGTTACGAGCAGTACTTC.

The rearrangement links TRBV4-3 to TRBJ2-1; no clear D. CDR1 and CDR2 from the germline V gene are LGHNA and YSLEER. This CDR3 comprises 16 residues. V was shortened by 1 base and J by 0 bases, with 10 bases between the two germline ends. CDR3 DNA sequence: TGCGCCAGCAGCCAAGTAGCCGTTAGCTCCTACAATGAGCAGTTCTTC. Residues: CASSQVAVSSYNEQFF.

The count of this clone is one. The chain joins TRBV7-8 to TRBJ2-7; D is possibly TRBD2 (5 bases). The germline gives CDR1 SGHVS, CDR2 FQNEAQ. The CDR3 is 15 amino acids. V lost 2 bases to trimming and J lost 3 bases, with 14 bases between them. As DNA, the CDR3 is TGTGCCAGCAGCTTACCTCGCGGAGGACGCTACGAGCAGTACTTC. Its protein product is CASSLPRGGRYEQYF. The full variable domain, with the rest looked up from reference TRBV7-8 and TRBJ2-7, is GAGVSQSPRYKVAKRGQDVALRCDPISGHVSLFWYQQALGQGPEFLTYFQNEAQLDKSGLPSDRFFAERPEGSVSTLKIQRTQQEDSAVYLCASSLPRGGRYEQYFGPGTRLTVT.

The rearrangement links TRBV30 to TRBJ2-1; perhaps TRBD1 as D (6 bases). The germline V gene encodes CDR1 GTSNPN and CDR2 SVGIG (reference sequence). The V end was cut by 6 bases, the J end by 9 bases, with 21 bases between. CDR3 length equals 14 residues. In DNA, the CDR3 is TGTGCCTGCCCTTGGGGGCAGGGAAGTCTTGAGCAGTTCTTC. This codes for CACPWGQGSLEQFF.

This chain connects TRBV5-6 to TRBJ1-1, with TRBD1 as a possible D gene (5 bases). The CDR3 has 14 amino acids. Trimming removed 1 base at V and 6 bases at J, with 13 bases between. In germline, CDR1 is SGHDT, CDR2 YYEEEE. The CDR3: CASSLRRARAEAFF. CDR3 DNA: TGTGCCAGCAGCTTGCGCAGGGCCCGAGCTGAAGCTTTCTTT.

V and J are TRBV9 and TRBJ2-3; TRBD2 matches 11 bases. V dropped 0 bases and J dropped 3; count of bases not matched to a gene: 27. The CDR3 totals 24 residues. From germline, CDR1 is SGDLS and CDR2 YYNGEE. CDR3 nucleotides: TGTGCCAGCAGCGTAGGGACCTCGCTGGGCCTCAGTAGCGGGGGGGCGCTTAATACAGATACGCAGTATTTT. Residues: CASSVGTSLGLSSGGALNTDTQYF.